The rows below give T cell receptor beta chains drawn from one sample of a study of tumor-infiltrating lymphocytes in localized non-small cell lung cancer. Clones were read by immunoSEQ multiplex PCR, and TCRdb kept only the in-frame ones, dropping some. Altogether tens of thousands of clones are present, just under 70% being singletons, with the ten largest covering roughly 14%. The sample consisted of lung tumor tissue. The receptors stem from a human donor with non-small cell lung cancer. CDR3s include the opening cysteine and the closing phenylalanine or tryptophan. A D gene is named only where the DNA matches it firmly. Expanded clones get a size class; other rows say once, few or many, or leave the size out.

j_call v_call clone_size d_call cdr3_aa cdr3_nt
TRBJ2-3 TRBV7-2 NA NA CASSQSMSADTQYF TGTGCCAGCAGCCAAAGTATGAGCGCGGATACGCAGTATTTT
TRBJ2-2 TRBV30 NA NA CAWSVRGTGELFF TGTGCCTGGAGTGTCCGGGGTACCGGGGAGCTGTTTTTT
TRBJ1-2 TRBV28 few NA CASTYGAGFGYTF TGTGCCAGCACTTACGGGGCAGGGTTTGGCTACACCTTC
TRBJ2-1 TRBV30 NA TRBD2 CARDYDNEQFF TGTGCCAGGGACTATGACAATGAGCAGTTCTTC
TRBJ2-7 TRBV11-2 NA TRBD2 CASSLRGSGSYEQYF TGTGCCAGCAGTCTTAGGGGTAGCGGGAGTTACGAGCAGTACTTC
TRBJ1-5 TRBV7-6 NA NA CASSSGQRNQPQHF TGTGCCAGCAGCTCGGGACAAAGAAATCAGCCCCAGCATTTT
TRBJ2-2 TRBV7-6 few NA CASSLVEYTGELFF TGTGCCAGCAGCTTAGTCGAGTACACCGGGGAGCTGTTTTTT
TRBJ1-2 TRBV9 NA NA CASSPPAGAGDGYTF TGTGCCAGCAGCCCACCCGCGGGGGCAGGTGATGGCTACACCTTC
TRBJ2-4 TRBV28 NA TRBD1 CASSVTGQAKNIQYF TGTGCCAGCAGTGTTACGGGACAGGCCAAAAACATTCAGTACTTC
TRBJ2-2 TRBV18 NA TRBD1 CASSHTGGPNTGELFF TGTGCCAGCTCTCATACAGGGGGCCCGAACACCGGGGAGCTGTTTTTT
TRBJ1-3 TRBV18 NA NA CASSPKTETSGNTIYF TGTGCCAGCTCACCGAAGACGGAAACCTCTGGAAACACCATATATTTT
TRBJ2-7 TRBV30 once TRBD2 CAWSAESGRVSYEQYF TGTGCCTGGAGTGCAGAAAGCGGGAGAGTTTCCTACGAGCAGTACTTC
TRBJ2-3 TRBV5-4 NA NA CASSLTTDTQYF TGTGCCAGCAGCTTAACCACAGATACGCAGTATTTT
TRBJ1-3 TRBV7-8 few TRBD1 CASSVQGRGNTIYF TGTGCCAGCAGCGTACAGGGGCGCGGAAACACCATATATTTT
TRBJ1-1 TRBV25-1 many NA CASSDVTFAFF TGTGCCAGCAGTGACGTAACGTTCGCTTTCTTT
TRBJ1-2 TRBV25-1 few NA CASSELTVSGYTF TGTGCCAGCAGTGAATTGACCGTTTCTGGCTACACCTTC
TRBJ2-5 TRBV4-1 NA NA CASSQEMAETQYF TGCGCCAGCAGCCAAGAAATGGCGGAGACCCAGTACTTC
TRBJ2-7 TRBV5-1 few TRBD1 CASSLSGQNYEQYF TGCGCCAGCAGCTTGTCGGGACAGAACTACGAGCAGTACTTC
TRBJ1-6 TRBV10-1 NA NA CASSRDWNSPLHF TGCGCCAGCAGCCGGGACTGGAATTCACCCCTCCACTTT
TRBJ2-3 TRBV2 NA NA CASRTFGTDTQYF TGTGCCAGCAGAACGTTCGGCACAGATACGCAGTATTTT
TRBJ2-5 TRBV5-1 NA NA CASSGGRDETQYF TGCGCCAGCAGCGGGGGCCGGGATGAGACCCAGTACTTC
TRBJ1-5 TRBV30 NA NA CAWASGAEQPQHF TGTGCCTGGGCGTCCGGGGCGGAACAGCCCCAGCATTTT
TRBJ2-7 TRBV27 NA TRBD1 CASSSPGQGFSEQYF TGTGCCAGCAGTTCCCCGGGACAGGGGTTTAGCGAGCAGTACTTC
TRBJ1-5 TRBV6-1 NA NA CASSEEAGNNQPQHF TGTGCCAGCAGTGAAGAAGCGGGGAACAATCAGCCCCAGCATTTT
TRBJ1-3 TRBV12-5 NA NA CASGLWVNSGNTIYF TGTGCTAGTGGTTTGTGGGTAAACTCTGGAAACACCATATATTTT
TRBJ1-5 TRBV19 NA NA CASSTSPRWPQHF TGTGCCAGTAGCACGTCCCCCCGTTGGCCCCAGCATTTT
TRBJ1-5 TRBV7-8 NA NA CASRSQESNQPQHF TGTGCCAGCCGATCACAGGAGAGCAATCAGCCCCAGCATTTT
TRBJ1-2 TRBV11-2 NA TRBD1 CASSVGQGDGYTF TGTGCCAGCAGCGTAGGACAGGGGGACGGCTACACCTTC
TRBJ2-7 TRBV25-1 NA TRBD2 CASSESRTSGRAGAEQYF TGTGCCAGCAGTGAATCCAGGACTAGCGGGAGGGCGGGTGCGGAGCAGTACTTC
TRBJ2-7 TRBV18 medium-sized NA CASSPSQGINEQYF TGTGCCAGCTCACCTTCACAGGGTATTAATGAGCAGTACTTC
TRBJ1-3 TRBV19 NA NA CASSKRRTASGNTIYF TGTGCCAGTAGCAAGAGAAGGACGGCCTCTGGAAACACCATATATTTT
TRBJ1-5 TRBV5-4 NA NA CASSWDGSDSQPQHF TGTGCCAGCAGCTGGGATGGTAGTGATTCTCAGCCCCAGCATTTT
TRBJ1-1 TRBV6-6 NA NA CASSKGAEEAFF TGTGCCAGCAGTAAGGGAGCCGAGGAAGCTTTCTTT
TRBJ2-2 TRBV13 once NA CASSLGLAVNTGELFF TGTGCCAGCAGTCTAGGGTTAGCAGTGAACACCGGGGAGCTGTTTTTT
TRBJ2-7 TRBV10-2 NA TRBD2 CASKSGTNYEQYF TGCGCCAGCAAGAGCGGGACTAACTACGAGCAGTACTTC
TRBJ1-5 TRBV6-6 once NA CASSYGGDSNQPQHF TGTGCCAGCAGTTACGGGGGGGATAGCAATCAGCCCCAGCATTTT
TRBJ1-1 TRBV10-1 NA NA CASSSDSTEAFF TGCGCCAGCAGTTCTGACAGCACTGAAGCTTTCTTT
TRBJ1-1 TRBV2 medium-sized TRBD1 CASRGQGDTEAFF TGTGCCAGCAGGGGACAGGGGGACACTGAAGCTTTCTTT
TRBJ1-2 TRBV29-1 few TRBD1 CSVSMTGGSRAYGYTF TGCAGCGTTTCCATGACAGGGGGGTCCCGGGCCTATGGCTACACCTTC
TRBJ2-7 TRBV15 NA NA CATSRGVQGRMHEQYF TGTGCCACCAGCAGAGGGGTACAGGGAAGAATGCACGAGCAGTACTTC
TRBJ2-5 TRBV27 few NA CASSLSVGGETQYF TGTGCCAGCAGTTTATCGGTCGGTGGGGAGACCCAGTACTTC
TRBJ2-3 TRBV29-1 NA NA CSADVWSGDTQYF TGCAGCGCTGATGTTTGGTCCGGGGATACGCAGTATTTT
TRBJ2-7 TRBV7-3 NA NA CASSLWSGPSSYEQYF TGTGCCAGCAGCTTGTGGAGCGGGCCGTCCTCCTACGAGCAGTACTTC
TRBJ2-7 TRBV7-9 few NA CASSLDSAYEQYF TGTGCCAGCAGTTTGGACAGTGCCTACGAGCAGTACTTC
TRBJ1-1 TRBV19 few NA CASSIEFNTEAFF TGTGCCAGTAGTATAGAGTTCAACACTGAAGCTTTCTTT
TRBJ1-1 TRBV27 NA NA CASSPGGGNTEAFF TGTGCCAGCAGTCCCGGGGGGGGAAACACTGAAGCTTTCTTT
TRBJ2-5 TRBV12-5 NA TRBD2 CASGLGLAGEETQYF TGTGCTAGTGGTCTCGGACTAGCGGGTGAAGAGACCCAGTACTTC
TRBJ1-1 TRBV6-1 few TRBD1 CASRGSGQGAEAFF TGTGCCAGCAGGGGGTCGGGACAGGGTGCTGAAGCTTTCTTT
TRBJ1-1 TRBV5-1 few NA CASSLQTEGLATEAFF TGCGCCAGCAGCTTGCAAACGGAGGGCTTGGCCACTGAAGCTTTCTTT
TRBJ2-7 TRBV28 NA NA CASSLQGYISYEQYF TGTGCCAGCAGTTTACAGGGCTATATCTCCTACGAGCAGTACTTC
TRBJ2-7 TRBV7-9 few NA CASSPEREQYF TGTGCCAGCAGCCCCGAGAGAGAGCAGTACTTC
TRBJ2-7 TRBV19 NA NA CASSNRLFYEQYF TGTGCCAGTAGTAATCGATTATTCTACGAGCAGTACTTC
TRBJ1-5 TRBV19 NA NA CASSIGQISNQPQHF TGTGCCAGTAGTATCGGACAGATTAGCAATCAGCCCCAGCATTTT